A single sample is the source of the 9 T cell receptor beta chains below, sequenced in a study of blood T cell repertoires in COVID-19. The protocol was immunoSEQ multiplex PCR, while the TCRdb copy is restricted to in-frame clones and leaves out a portion. This table has approximately 180,000 clones, under 80% appearing once. The source material was PBMCs or T cells enriched from blood (not recorded which). Receptors were obtained from a woman between 50 and 59 years old with acute COVID-19.

This clone was seen just once. V gene TRBV10-1 combines with J gene TRBJ2-2; D may be TRBD1 (5 bases). The V end lost 2 bases, the J end lost 4 bases, and 8 bases lay between the germline ends. The CDR3 loop spans 14 amino acids. Germline values: CDR1 WNHNN, CDR2 SYGVQD (reference sequence). CDR3 sequence reads: CASSEGAVTGELFF. The DNA of the CDR3 is TGCGCCAGCAGTGAGGGGGCAGTCACCGGGGAGCTGTTTTTT.

This chain connects TRBV19 to TRBJ1-5; 7 bases are a match to TRBD1. Germline CDR1 is LNHDA and CDR2 is SQIVND (reference sequence). The length of the CDR3 is 15 residues. V was pared by 1 base and J by 5 bases, with 5 bases of the junction left unmatched. The CDR3 loop is CASSIVRQGDQPQHF. The DNA for the CDR3 is TGTGCCAGTAGTATAGTCCGACAGGGCGATCAGCCCCAGCATTTT.

The rearrangement joins TRBV21-1 to TRBJ2-6; the listed D gene, TRBD2, was not tested against the DNA. TRBV21-1 is a known pseudogene. The CDR3 runs 16 residues. CDR3 sequence (DNA): TGTGCCAACGAAAAAAGTGGAGGGTCTGGGGCCAACGTCCTGACTTTC. Translation: CANEKSGGSGANVLTF.

CDR3 coding DNA: TGCAGCGTCCCCCCGCAGGGCACAGATACGCAGTATTTT. Amino acid sequence: CSVPPQGTDTQYF. The chain employs TRBV29-1 and TRBJ2-3; no firm D call. CDR3 length: 13 residues. Trimming shortened V by 6 bases and J by 1 base, and 11 bases separated the two germline ends. Germline loops: CDR1 SQVTM, CDR2 ANQGSEA.

This rearrangement joins TRBV10-1 to TRBJ2-2, with 7 bases aligning to TRBD2. The CDR3 totals 15 residues. Trimming took 7 bases from V and 3 from J; bases not matched to a gene: 8. Germline CDR1 and CDR2: WNHNN and SYGVQD (reference sequence). The CDR3 DNA reads TGCGCCAGCAACCCCGGGACTATGGACACCGGGGAGCTGTTTTTT. Residues: CASNPGTMDTGELFF.

V is TRBV6-5 and J is TRBJ2-5, with D maybe TRBD1 (6 bases). The germline V gene has CDR1 MNHEY and CDR2 SVGAGI. CDR3 length: 15 amino acids. Trimming removed 2 bases at V and 2 bases at J, with 12 bases between. The CDR3 DNA is TGTGCCAGCAGTTACGCACAGGGCGTTCAAGAGACCCAGTACTTC. Its translation is CASSYAQGVQETQYF.

The chain joins TRBV19 to TRBJ1-6, with 9 bases fitting TRBD1. Per germline, CDR1 LNHDA and CDR2 SQIVND (reference sequence). V dropped 5 bases and J dropped 7; count of bases not matched to a gene: 6. The CDR3 totals 15 residues. This chain's CDR3 is CASSHGDRANSPLHF. CDR3 in DNA: TGTGCCAGTAGTCACGGGGACAGGGCAAATTCACCCCTCCACTTT.

CDR3 sequence (DNA): TGTGCCAGTAGTACCCGGACAGGGTTAAGTCAGCCCCAGCATTTT. This codes for CASSTRTGLSQPQHF. V gene TRBV19 combines with J gene TRBJ1-5, with 8 bases identical to TRBD1. Germline CDR1 reads LNHDA; CDR2 reads SQIVND (reference sequence). CDR3 size: 15 residues. Trimming at V came to 4 bases and at J to 6 bases, leaving 8 bases not matched to a gene.

The chain joins TRBV7-9 to TRBJ2-1; possibly TRBD2 for D (5 bases). Trimming removed 6 bases at V and 7 bases at J, with 19 bases between. The germline CDR1 and CDR2 sequences are SEHNR and FQNEAQ (reference sequence). The CDR3 spans 15 residues. The CDR3 protein is CASRETGNTMNEQFF. In nucleotides, the CDR3 is TGTGCCAGCAGAGAAACCGGGAACACGATGAATGAGCAGTTCTTC.